This TCR beta chain comes out of a study of T cell changes during pregnancy in multiple sclerosis. This table comes from immunoSEQ multiplex PCR, and its TCRdb copy is limited to in-frame clones, with some not included. The data contain about 49,000 clones, 95% of them singletons. This CDR3 is built from 14 residues. The V gene's germline CDR1 is MNHEY and CDR2 SVGAGI. Trimming removed 5 bases from V and 4 bases from J; junction bases left unmatched: 6. This sample comprised CD8+ T cells from peripheral blood mononuclear cells, obtained in the first trimester of pregnancy. The chain couples TRBV6-5 to TRBJ1-1, with TRBD1 matching 8 bases. This clonotype was sampled from a female donor with multiple sclerosis, enrolled in a pregnancy study. Here the CDR3 DNA reads TGTGCCAGCAGTGGCAGGGGGCGCGGCACTGAAGCTTTCTTT. This translates into CASSGRGRGTEAFF.